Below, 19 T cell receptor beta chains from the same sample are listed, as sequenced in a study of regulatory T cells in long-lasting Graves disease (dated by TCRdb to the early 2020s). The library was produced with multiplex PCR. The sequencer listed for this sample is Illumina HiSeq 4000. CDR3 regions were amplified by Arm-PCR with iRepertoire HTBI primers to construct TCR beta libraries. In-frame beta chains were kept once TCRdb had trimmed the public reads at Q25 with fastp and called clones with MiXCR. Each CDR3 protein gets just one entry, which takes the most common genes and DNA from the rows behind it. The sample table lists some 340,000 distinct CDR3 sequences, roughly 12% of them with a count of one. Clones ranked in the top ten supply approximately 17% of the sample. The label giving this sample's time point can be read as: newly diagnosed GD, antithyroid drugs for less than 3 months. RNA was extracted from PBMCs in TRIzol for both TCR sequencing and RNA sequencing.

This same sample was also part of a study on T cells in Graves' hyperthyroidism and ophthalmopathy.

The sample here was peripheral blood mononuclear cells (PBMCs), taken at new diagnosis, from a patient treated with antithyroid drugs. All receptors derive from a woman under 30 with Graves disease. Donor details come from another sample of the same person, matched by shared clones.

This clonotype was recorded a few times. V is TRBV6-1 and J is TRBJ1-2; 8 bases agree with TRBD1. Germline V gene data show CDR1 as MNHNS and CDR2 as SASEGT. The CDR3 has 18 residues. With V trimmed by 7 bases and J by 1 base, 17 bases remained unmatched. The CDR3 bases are TGTGCCAGCACCTTACCGGGACAGGAGGTAGACAGTAACTATGGCTACACCTTC. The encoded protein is CASTLPGQEVDSNYGYTF.

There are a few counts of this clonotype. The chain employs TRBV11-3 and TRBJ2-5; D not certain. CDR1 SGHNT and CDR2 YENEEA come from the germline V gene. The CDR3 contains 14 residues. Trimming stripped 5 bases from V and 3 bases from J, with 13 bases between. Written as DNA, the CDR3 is TGTGCCAGCAGCCATAGTGGGATTAAAGAGACCCAGTACTTC. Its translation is CASSHSGIKETQYF.

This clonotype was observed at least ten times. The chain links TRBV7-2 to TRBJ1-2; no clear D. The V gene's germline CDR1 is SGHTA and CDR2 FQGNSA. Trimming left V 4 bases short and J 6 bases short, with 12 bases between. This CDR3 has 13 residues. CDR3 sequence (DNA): TGTGCCAGCAGCTGGTCGGTAACCAATGGCTACACCTTC. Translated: CASSWSVTNGYTF.

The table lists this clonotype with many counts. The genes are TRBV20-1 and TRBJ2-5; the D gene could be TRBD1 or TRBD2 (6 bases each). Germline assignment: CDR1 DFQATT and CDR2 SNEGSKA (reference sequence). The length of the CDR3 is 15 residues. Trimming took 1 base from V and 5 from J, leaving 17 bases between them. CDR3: CSARGTGAERETQYF. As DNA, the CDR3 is TGCAGTGCTAGAGGCACGGGGGCGGAAAGGGAGACCCAGTACTTC.

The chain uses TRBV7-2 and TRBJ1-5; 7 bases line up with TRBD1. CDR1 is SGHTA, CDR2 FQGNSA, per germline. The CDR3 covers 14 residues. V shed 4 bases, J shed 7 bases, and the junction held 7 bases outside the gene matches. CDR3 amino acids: CASSSRYRGQPQHF. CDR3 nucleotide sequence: TGTGCCAGCAGCTCTCGGTACAGGGGCCAGCCCCAGCATTTT.

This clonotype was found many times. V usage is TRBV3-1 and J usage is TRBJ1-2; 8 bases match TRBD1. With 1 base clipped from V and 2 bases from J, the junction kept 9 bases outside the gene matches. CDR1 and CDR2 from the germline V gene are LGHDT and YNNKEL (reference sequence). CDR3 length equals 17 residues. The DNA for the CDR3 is TGTGCCAGCAGCCAAGGCAGGGGGCGCGTTTTGAACTATGGCTACACCTTC. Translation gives CASSQGRGRVLNYGYTF.

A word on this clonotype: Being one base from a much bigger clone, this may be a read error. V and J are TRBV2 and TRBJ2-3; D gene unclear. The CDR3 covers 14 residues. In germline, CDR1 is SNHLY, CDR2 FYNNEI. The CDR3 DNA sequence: TGTACCAGCGAGGCAAGAGGCGGCACAGATACGCAGTATTTT. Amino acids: CTSEARGGTDTQYF.

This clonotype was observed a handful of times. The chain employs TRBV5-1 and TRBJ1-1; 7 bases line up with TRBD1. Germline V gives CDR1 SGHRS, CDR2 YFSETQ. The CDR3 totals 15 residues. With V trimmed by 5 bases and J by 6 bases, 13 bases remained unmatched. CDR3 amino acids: CASRPPGGEIAEAFF. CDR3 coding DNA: TGCGCCAGCAGGCCACCAGGGGGGGAGATCGCTGAAGCTTTCTTT.

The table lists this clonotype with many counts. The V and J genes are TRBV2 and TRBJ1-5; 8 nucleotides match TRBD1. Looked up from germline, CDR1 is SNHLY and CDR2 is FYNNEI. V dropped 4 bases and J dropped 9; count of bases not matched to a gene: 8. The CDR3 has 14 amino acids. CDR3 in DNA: TGTGCCAGCAGTGGGGGACAGGTCCGGATGCCCCAGCATTTT. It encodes CASSGGQVRMPQHF.

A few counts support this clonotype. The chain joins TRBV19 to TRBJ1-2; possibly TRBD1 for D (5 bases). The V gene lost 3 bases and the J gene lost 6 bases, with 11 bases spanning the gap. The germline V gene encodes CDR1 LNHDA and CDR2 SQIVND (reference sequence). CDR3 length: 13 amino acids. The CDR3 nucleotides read TGTGCCAGTAGTATTGGCACAGGCAATGGCTACACCTTC. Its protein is CASSIGTGNGYTF.

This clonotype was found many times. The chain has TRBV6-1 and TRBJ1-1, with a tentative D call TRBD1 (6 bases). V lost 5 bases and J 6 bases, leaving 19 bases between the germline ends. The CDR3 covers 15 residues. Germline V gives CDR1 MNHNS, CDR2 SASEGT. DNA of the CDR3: TGTGCCAGCAGTAATCCGGGACACGCGAGCCCTGAAGCTTTCTTT. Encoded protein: CASSNPGHASPEAFF.

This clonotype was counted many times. The CDR3 reads CASSPQKNGTPLNEQFF. DNA of the CDR3: TGTGCCAGCTCACCACAGAAAAACGGGACTCCCCTCAATGAGCAGTTCTTC. The J gene is TRBJ2-1, the V gene TRBV18; possible D gene TRBD2, 6 bases. The V end was cut by 1 base, the J end by 6 bases, with 19 bases between. The CDR3 extends over 17 amino acids. Germline CDR1 KGHSH, CDR2 LQKENI.

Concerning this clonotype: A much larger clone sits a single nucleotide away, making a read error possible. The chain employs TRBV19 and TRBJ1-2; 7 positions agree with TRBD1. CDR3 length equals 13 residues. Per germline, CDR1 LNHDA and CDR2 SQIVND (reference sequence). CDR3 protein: CASSIANETGPLF. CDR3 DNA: TGTGCCAGTAGTATCGCCAATGAGACAGGGCCACTCTTC.

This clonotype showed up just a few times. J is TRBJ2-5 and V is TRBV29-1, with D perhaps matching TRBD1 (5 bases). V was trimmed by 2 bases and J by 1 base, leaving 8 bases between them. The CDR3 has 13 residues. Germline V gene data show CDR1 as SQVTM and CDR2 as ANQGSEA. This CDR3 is CSVEPGFQETQYF. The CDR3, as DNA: TGCAGCGTTGAACCAGGGTTCCAAGAGACCCAGTACTTC.

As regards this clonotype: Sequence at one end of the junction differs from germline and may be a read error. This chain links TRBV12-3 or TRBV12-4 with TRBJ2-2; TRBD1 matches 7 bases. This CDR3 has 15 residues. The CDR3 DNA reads TGTGCCAGCAGCTTAGACAGGGTGTACACCGGGGAGCTGTTTTTT. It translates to CASSLDRVYTGELFF.

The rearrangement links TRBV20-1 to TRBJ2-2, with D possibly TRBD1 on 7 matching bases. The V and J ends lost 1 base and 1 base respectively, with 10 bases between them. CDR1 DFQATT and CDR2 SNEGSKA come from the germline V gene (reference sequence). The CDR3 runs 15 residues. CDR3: CSARAGGMNTGELFF. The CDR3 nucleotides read TGCAGTGCTAGAGCAGGGGGGATGAACACCGGGGAGCTGTTTTTT.

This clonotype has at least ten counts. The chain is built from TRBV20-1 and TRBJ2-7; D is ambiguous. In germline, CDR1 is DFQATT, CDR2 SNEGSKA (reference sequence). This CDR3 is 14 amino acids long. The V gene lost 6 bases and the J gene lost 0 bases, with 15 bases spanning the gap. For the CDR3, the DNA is TGCAGTGCCAGGAGTCGGATCCTCTCCTACGAGCAGTACTTC. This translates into CSARSRILSYEQYF.

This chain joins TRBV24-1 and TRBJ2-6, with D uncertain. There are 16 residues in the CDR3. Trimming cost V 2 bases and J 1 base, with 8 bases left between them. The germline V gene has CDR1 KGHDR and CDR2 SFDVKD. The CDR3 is CATSDSRASGANVLTF. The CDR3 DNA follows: TGTGCCACCAGTGATTCCAGAGCTTCTGGGGCCAACGTCCTGACTTTC.

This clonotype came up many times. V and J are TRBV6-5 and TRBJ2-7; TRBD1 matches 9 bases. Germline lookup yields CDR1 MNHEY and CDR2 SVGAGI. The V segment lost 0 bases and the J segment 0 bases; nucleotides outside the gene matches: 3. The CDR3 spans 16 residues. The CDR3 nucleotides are TGTGCCAGCAGTTACTCGGACAGGGGACACTCCTACGAGCAGTACTTC. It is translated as CASSYSDRGHSYEQYF.